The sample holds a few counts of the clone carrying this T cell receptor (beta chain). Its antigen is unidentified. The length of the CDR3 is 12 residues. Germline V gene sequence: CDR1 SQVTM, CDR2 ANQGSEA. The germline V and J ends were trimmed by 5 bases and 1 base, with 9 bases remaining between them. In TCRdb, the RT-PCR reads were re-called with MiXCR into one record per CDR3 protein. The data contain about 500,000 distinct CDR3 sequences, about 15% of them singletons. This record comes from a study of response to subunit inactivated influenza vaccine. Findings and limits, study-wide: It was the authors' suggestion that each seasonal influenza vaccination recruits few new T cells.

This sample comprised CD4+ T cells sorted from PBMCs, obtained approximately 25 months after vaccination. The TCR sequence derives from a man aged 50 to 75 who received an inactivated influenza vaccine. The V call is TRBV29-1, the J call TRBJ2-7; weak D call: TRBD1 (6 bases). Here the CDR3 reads CSVTTGSYEQYF. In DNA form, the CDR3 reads TGCAGCGTTACCACAGGGTCCTACGAGCAGTACTTC.